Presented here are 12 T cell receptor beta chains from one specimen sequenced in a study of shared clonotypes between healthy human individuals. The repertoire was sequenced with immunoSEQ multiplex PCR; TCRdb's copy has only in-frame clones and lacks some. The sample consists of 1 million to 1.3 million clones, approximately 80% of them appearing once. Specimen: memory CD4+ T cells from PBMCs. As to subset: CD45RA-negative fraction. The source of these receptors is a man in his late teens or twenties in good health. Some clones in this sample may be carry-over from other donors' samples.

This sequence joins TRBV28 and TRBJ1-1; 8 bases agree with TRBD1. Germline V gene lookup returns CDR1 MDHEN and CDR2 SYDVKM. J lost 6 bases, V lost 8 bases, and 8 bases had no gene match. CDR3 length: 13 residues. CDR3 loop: CASQTSRGPEAFF. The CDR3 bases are TGTGCCAGCCAGACCTCCAGGGGGCCTGAAGCTTTCTTT.

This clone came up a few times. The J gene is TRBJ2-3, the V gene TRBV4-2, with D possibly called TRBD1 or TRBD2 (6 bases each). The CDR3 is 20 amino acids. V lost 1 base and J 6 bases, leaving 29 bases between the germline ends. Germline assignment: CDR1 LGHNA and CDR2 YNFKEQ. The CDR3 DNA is TGTGCCAGCAGCCAAGGGTTGAGCAGGGGCGCCGTGCGGGGACGGGATACGCAGTATTTT. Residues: CASSQGLSRGAVRGRDTQYF.

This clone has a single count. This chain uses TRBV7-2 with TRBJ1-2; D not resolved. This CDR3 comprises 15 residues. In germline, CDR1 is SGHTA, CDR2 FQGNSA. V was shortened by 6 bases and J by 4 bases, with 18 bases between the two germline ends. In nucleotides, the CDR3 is TGTGCCAGCAGTTTAAGGCAGGAAAGAGGCTATGGCTACACCTTC. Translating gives CASSLRQERGYGYTF.

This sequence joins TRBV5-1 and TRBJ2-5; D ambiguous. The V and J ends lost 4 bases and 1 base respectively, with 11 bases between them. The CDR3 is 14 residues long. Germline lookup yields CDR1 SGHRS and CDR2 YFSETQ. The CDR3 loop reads CASSIQSPQETQYF. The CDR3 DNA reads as TGCGCCAGCAGCATACAGTCGCCCCAAGAGACCCAGTACTTC.

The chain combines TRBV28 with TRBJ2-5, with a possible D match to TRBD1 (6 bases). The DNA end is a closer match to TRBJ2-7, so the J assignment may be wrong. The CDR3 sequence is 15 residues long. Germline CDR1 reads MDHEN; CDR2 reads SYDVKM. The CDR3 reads CASSAPGQTHYEQYF. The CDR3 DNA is TGTGCCAGCAGCGCCCCCGGACAGACCCACTACGAGCAGTACTTC.

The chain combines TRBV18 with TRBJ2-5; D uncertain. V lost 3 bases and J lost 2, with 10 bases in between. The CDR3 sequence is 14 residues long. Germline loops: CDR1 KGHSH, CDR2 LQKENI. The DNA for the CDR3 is TGTGCCAGCTCACCGAGGAGACCTCAAGAGACCCAGTACTTC. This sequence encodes CASSPRRPQETQYF.

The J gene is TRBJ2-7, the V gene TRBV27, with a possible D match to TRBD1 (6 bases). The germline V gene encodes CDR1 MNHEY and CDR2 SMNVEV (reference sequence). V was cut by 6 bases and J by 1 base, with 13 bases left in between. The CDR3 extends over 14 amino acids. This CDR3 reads CASSSRGTSYEQYF. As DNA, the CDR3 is TGTGCCAGCAGCTCGAGGGGGACATCCTACGAGCAGTACTTC.

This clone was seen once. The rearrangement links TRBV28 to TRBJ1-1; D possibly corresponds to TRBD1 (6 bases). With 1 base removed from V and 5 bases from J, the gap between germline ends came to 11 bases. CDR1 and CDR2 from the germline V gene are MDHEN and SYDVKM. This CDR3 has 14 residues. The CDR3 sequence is CASSLSPGVTEAFF. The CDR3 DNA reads TGTGCCAGCAGTTTATCTCCAGGGGTTACTGAAGCTTTCTTT.

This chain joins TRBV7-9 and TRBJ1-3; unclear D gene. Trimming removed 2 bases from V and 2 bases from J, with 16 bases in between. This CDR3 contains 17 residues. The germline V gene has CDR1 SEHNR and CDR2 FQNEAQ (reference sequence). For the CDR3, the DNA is TGTGCCAGCAGCTTAACGAGGGCTCCTCTAGCTGGAAACACCATATATTTT. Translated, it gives CASSLTRAPLAGNTIYF. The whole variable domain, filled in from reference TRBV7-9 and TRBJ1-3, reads DTGVSQNPRHKITKRGQNVTFRCDPISEHNRLYWYRQTLGQGPEFLTYFQNEAQLEKSRLLSDRFSAERPKGSFSTLEIQRTEQGDSAMYLCASSLTRAPLAGNTIYFGEGSWLTVV.

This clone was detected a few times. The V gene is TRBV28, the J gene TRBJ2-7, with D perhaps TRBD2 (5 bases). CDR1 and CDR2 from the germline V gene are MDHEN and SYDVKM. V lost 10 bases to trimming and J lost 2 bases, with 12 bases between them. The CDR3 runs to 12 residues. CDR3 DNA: TGTGCCATCGAGGGCAGCACCTACGAGCAGTACTTC. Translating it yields CAIEGSTYEQYF.

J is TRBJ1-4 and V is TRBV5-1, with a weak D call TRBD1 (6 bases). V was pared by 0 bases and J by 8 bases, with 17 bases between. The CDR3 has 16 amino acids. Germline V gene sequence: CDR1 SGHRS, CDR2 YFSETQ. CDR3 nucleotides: TGCGCCAGCAGCTTGGCCAGGGGACTAGGCGGAGAAAAACTGTTTTTT. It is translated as CASSLARGLGGEKLFF.

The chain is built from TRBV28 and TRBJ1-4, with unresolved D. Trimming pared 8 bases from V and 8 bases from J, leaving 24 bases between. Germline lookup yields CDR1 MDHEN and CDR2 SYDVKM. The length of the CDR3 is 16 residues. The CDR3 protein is CASAVRQDARSEKLFF. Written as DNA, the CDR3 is TGTGCCAGCGCGGTTCGCCAGGACGCCCGAAGCGAAAAACTGTTTTTT.